This TCR beta chain was retrieved from a study of blood T cell repertoires in COVID-19. As for the study in general: Acute-phase and convalescent COVID-19 samples originated in the United States, Italy and Spain.

Assay used: immunoSEQ multiplex PCR; TCRdb lists only in-frame clones, some missing. Here the sample spans around 26,000 clones, roughly 76% being singletons. This CDR3 has 17 residues. Looked up from germline, CDR1 is MNHEY and CDR2 is SVGEGT. V gave up 3 bases and J gave up 0 bases; unmatched junction bases: 10. This receptor was taken from an elderly woman with acute or convalescent COVID-19. V usage is TRBV6-2 or TRBV6-3 and J usage is TRBJ1-2, with 7 bases matching TRBD1. Sequenced material: peripheral blood. In DNA form, the CDR3 reads TGTGCCAGCAGTTATGGGTCGGGGACAGCAGCTAACTATGGCTACACCTTC. Translation gives CASSYGSGTAANYGYTF.